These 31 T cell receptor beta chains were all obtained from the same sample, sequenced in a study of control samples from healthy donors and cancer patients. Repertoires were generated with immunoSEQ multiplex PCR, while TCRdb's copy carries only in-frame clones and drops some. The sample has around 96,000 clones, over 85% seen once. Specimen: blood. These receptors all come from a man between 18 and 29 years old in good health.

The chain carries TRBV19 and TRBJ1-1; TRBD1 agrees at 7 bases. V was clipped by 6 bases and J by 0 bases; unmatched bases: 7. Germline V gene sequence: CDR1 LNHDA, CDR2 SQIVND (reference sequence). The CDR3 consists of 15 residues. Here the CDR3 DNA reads TGTGCCAGTAGAGAGGGGGCCATGATGAACACTGAAGCTTTCTTT. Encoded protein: CASREGAMMNTEAFF.

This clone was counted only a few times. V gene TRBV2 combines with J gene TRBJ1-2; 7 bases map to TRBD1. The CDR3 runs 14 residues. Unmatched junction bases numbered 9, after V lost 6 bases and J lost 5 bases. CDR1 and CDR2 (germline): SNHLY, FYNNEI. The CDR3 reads CASRTGSQTYGYTF. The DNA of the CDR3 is TGTGCCAGCAGGACAGGGAGTCAGACTTATGGCTACACCTTC.

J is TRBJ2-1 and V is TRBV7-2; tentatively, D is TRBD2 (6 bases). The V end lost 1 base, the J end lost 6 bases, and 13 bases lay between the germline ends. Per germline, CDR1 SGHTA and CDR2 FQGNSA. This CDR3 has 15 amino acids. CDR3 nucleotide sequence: TGTGCCAGCAGCTTAGATCATCGGCGGGGCAATGAGCAGTTCTTC. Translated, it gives CASSLDHRRGNEQFF.

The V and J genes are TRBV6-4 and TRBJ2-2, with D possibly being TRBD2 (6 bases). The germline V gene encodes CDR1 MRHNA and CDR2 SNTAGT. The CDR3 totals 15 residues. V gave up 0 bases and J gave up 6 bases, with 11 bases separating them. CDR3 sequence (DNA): TGTGCCAGCAGTGACTCCGGCGGGATGGCCGGGGAGCTGTTTTTT. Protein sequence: CASSDSGGMAGELFF.

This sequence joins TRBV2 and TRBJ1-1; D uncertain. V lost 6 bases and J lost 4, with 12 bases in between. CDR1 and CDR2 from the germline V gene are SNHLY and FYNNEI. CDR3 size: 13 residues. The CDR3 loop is CASRVDRATEAFF. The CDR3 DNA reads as TGTGCCAGCAGGGTAGATAGGGCCACTGAAGCTTTCTTT.

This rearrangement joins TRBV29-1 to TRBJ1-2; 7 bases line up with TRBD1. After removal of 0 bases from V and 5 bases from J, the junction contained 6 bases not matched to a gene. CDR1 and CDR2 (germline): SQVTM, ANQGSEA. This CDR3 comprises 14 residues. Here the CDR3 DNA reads TGCAGCGTTGAAGACCGGGACAGATCTTATGGCTACACCTTC. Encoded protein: CSVEDRDRSYGYTF.

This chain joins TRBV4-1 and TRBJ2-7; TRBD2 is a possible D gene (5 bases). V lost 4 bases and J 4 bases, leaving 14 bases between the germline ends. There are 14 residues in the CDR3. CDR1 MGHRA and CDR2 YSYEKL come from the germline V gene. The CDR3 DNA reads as TGCGCCAGCAGCCCTCTAGGACTCAGTTACGAGCAGTACTTC. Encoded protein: CASSPLGLSYEQYF.

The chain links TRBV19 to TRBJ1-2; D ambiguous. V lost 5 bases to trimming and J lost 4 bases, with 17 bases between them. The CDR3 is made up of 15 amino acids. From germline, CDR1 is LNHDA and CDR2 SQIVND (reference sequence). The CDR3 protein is CASSPFRGWGYGYTF. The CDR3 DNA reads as TGTGCCAGTAGTCCCTTCCGCGGTTGGGGCTATGGCTACACCTTC. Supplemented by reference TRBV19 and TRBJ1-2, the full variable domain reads DGGITQSPKYLFRKEGQNVTLSCEQNLNHDAMYWYRQDPGQGLRLIYYSQIVNDFQKGDIAEGYSVSREKKESFPLTVTSAQKNPTAFYLCASSPFRGWGYGYTFGSGTRLTVV.

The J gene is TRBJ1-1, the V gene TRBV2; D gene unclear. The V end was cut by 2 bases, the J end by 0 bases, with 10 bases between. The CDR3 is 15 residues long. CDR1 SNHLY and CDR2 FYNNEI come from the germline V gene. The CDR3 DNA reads TGTGCCAGCAGTGAAAGGGCCGGGTTGAACACTGAAGCTTTCTTT. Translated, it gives CASSERAGLNTEAFF.

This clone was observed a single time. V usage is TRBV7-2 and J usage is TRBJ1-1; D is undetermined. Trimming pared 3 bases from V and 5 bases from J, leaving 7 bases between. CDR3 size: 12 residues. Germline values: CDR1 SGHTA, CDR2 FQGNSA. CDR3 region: CASSFGSTEAFF. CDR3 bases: TGTGCCAGCAGCTTCGGGTCGACTGAAGCTTTCTTT.

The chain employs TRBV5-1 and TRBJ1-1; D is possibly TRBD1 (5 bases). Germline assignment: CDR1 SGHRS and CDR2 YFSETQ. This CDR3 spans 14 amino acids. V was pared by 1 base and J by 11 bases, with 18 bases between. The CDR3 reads CASSLQDNQARAFF. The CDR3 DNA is TGCGCCAGCAGCTTGCAGGACAATCAAGCCCGGGCTTTCTTT.

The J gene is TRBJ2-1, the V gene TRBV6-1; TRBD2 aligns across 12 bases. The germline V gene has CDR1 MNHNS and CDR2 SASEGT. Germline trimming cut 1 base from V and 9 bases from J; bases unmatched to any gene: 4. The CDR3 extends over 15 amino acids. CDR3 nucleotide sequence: TGTGCCAGCAGTGAAGAGACTAGCGGGAGTTTTGAGCAGTTCTTC. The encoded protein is CASSEETSGSFEQFF.

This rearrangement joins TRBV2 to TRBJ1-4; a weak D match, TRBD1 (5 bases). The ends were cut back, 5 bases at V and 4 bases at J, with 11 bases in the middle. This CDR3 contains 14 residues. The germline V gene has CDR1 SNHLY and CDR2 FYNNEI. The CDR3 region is CASSRDGDNEKLFF. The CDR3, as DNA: TGTGCCAGCAGTCGGGACGGAGATAATGAAAAACTGTTTTTT.

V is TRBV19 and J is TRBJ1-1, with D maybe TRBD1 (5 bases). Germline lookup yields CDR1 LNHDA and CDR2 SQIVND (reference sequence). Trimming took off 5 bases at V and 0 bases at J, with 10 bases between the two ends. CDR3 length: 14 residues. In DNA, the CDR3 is TGTGCCAGTAGTCCGGGACGGGTGAACACTGAAGCTTTCTTT. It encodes CASSPGRVNTEAFF.

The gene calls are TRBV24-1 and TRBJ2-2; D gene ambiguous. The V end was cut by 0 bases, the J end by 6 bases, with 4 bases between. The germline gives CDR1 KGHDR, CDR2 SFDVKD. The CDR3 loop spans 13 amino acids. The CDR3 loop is CATSDLEAGELFF. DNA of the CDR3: TGTGCCACCAGTGATTTGGAGGCCGGGGAGCTGTTTTTT.

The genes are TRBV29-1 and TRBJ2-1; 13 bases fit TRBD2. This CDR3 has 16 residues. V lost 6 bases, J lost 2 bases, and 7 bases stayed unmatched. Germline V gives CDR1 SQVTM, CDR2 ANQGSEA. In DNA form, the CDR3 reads TGCAGCGTATCCACAACTAGCGGGGGGGCCTACAATGAGCAGTTCTTC. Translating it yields CSVSTTSGGAYNEQFF.

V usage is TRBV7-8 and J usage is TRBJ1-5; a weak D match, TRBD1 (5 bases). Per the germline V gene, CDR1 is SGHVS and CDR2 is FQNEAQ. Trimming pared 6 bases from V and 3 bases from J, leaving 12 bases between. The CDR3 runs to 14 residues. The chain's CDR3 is CASRRGGYNQPQHF. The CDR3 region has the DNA TGTGCCAGCAGGAGGGGAGGGTACAATCAGCCCCAGCATTTT.

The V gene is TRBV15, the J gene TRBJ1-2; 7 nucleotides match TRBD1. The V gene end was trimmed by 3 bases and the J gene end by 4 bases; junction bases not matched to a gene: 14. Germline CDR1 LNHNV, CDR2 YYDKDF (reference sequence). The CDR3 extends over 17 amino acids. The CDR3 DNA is TGTGCCACCAGCAGCGCCGGGACAGAATTTAAGACCTATGGCTACACCTTC. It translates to CATSSAGTEFKTYGYTF.

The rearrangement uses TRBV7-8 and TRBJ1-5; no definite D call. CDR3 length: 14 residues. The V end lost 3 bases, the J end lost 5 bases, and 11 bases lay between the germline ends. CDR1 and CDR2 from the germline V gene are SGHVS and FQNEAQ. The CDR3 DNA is TGTGCCAGCAGCTTCGACAAGAACCATCAGCCCCAGCATTTT. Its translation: CASSFDKNHQPQHF. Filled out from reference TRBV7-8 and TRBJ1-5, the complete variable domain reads GAGVSQSPRYKVAKRGQDVALRCDPISGHVSLFWYQQALGQGPEFLTYFQNEAQLDKSGLPSDRFFAERPEGSVSTLKIQRTQQEDSAVYLCASSFDKNHQPQHFGDGTRLSIL.

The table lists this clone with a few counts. CDR3 DNA: TGTGCCAGCAGCCCGGCGGGGAGCGGGGGGGCCGGGGAGCTGTTTTTT. Translated, it gives CASSPAGSGGAGELFF. The chain has TRBV4-2 and TRBJ2-2; 10 bases match TRBD2. This CDR3 spans 16 amino acids. CDR1 is LGHNA, CDR2 YNFKEQ, per germline. Trimming took 4 bases from V and 6 from J; bases not matched to a gene: 8.

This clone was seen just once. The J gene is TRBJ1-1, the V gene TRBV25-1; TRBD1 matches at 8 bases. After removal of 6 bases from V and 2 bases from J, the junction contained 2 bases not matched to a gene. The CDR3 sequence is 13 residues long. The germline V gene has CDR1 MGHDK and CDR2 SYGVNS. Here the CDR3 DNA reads TGTGCCAGCAGGGACAGGGCTAACACTGAAGCTTTCTTT. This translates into CASRDRANTEAFF.

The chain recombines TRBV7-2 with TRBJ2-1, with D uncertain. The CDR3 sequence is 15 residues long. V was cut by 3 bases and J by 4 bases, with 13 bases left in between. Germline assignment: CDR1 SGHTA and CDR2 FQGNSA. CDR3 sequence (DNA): TGTGCCAGCAGCTTCACTACGGCTTATTACAATGAGCAGTTCTTC. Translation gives CASSFTTAYYNEQFF.

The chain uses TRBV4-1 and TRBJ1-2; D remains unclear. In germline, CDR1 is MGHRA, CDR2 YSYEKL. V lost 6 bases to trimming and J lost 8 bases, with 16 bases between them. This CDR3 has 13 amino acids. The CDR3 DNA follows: TGCGCCAGCAGGCCAGAAGGGTCGAGCGGCTACACCTTC. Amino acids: CASRPEGSSGYTF.

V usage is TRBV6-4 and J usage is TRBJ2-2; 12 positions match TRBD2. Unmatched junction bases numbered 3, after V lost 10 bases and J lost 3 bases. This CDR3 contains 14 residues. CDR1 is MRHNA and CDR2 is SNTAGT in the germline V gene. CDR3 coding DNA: TGTGCCACCAGACTAGCGGGAGACACCGGGGAGCTGTTTTTT. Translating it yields CATRLAGDTGELFF.

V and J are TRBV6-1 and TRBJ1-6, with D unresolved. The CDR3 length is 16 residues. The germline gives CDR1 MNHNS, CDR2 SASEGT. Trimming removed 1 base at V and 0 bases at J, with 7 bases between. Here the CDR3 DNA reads TGTGCCAGCAGTGAAGTGGTCGCCTCCTATAATTCACCCCTCCACTTT. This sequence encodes CASSEVVASYNSPLHF.

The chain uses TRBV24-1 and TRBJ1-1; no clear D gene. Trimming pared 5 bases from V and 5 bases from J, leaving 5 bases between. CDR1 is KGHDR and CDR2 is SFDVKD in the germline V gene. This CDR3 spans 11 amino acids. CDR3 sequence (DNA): TGTGCCACCAGTGTGCAGACTGAAGCTTTCTTT. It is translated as CATSVQTEAFF.

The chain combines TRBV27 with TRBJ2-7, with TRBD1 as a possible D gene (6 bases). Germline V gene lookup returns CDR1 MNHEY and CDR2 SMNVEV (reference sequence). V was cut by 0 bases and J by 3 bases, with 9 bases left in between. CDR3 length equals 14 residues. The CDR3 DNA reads TGTGCCAGCAGTTTATCACCAGGGGTCTACGAGCAGTACTTC. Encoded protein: CASSLSPGVYEQYF.

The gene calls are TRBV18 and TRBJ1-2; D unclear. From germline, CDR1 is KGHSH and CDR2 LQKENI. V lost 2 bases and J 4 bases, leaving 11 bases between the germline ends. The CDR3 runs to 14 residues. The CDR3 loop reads CASSPDGRTYGYTF. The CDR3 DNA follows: TGTGCCAGCTCACCAGACGGCAGAACCTATGGCTACACCTTC.

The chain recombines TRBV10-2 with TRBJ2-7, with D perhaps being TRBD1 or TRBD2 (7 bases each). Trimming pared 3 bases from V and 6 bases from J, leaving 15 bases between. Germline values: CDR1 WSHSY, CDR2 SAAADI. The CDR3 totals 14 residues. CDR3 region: CASSEQGTTSEQYF. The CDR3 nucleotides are TGCGCCAGCAGTGAACAGGGGACTACCTCCGAGCAGTACTTC.

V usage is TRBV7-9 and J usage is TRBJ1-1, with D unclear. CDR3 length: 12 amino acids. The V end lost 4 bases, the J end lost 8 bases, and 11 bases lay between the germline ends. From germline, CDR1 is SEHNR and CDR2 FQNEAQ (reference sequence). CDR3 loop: CASSSRRAEAFF. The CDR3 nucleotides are TGTGCCAGCAGCTCCCGGAGGGCCGAAGCTTTCTTT.

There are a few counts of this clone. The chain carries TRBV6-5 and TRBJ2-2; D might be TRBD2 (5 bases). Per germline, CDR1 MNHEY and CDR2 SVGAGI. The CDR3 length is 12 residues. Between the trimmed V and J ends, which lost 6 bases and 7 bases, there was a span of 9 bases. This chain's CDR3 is CASRGDNGELFF. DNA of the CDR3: TGTGCCAGCAGGGGAGACAACGGGGAGCTGTTTTTT.